Detailed here is one TCR beta chain. Its antigen is as yet unknown. V lost 4 bases, J lost 3 bases, and 12 bases stayed unmatched. CDR1 and CDR2 from the germline V gene are SGHRS and YFSETQ. This CDR3 spans 16 amino acids. These data belong to a study of memory CD4+ T cells and cytomegalovirus serostatus. Study-wide points: The CMV-associated TCR signature appears largely within the CD4+ memory repertoire. Each of fewer than 80 CMV-associated TCRbeta sequences occurred in one to five individuals. Median bootstrapped AUC for CMV status was approximately 0.96 originally, about 0.9 US-trained.

Original analysis: After removing out-of-frame reads, 2,204,828 distinct TCRbeta sequences remained. Sequenced by immunoSEQ multiplex PCR; TCRdb stores in-frame clones only, minus some. V, J and clone size derive from that table, while D and trimming were established from the DNA sequence. The repertoire consists of roughly 84,000 clones, with approximately 84% occurring once and the leading ten covering roughly 0.8%. The sort gate was single viable CD3+CD4+CD8-CD45RO+ cells for memory CD4+ T cells. The sequencing input was memory CD4+ T cells from blood. The chain has TRBV5-1 and TRBJ1-1; 7 nucleotides align to TRBD1. The receptor was isolated from an adult in good health and CMV-seronegative. As DNA, the CDR3 is TGCGCCAGCAGCCGTAGGGACAGCGTTGTGGACACTGAAGCTTTCTTT. Its translation is CASSRRDSVVDTEAFF.